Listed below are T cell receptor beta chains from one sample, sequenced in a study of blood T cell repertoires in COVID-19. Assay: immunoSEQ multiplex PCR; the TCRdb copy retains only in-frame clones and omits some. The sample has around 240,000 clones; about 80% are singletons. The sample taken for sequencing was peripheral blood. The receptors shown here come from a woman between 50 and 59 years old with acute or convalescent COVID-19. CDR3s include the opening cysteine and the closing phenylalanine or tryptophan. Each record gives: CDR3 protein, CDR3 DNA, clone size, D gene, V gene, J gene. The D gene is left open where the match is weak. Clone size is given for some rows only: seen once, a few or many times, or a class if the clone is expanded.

CASSLDRRSSPLHF	TGTGCCAGCAGCTTAGATAGAAGGAGCTCACCCCTCCACTTT	NA	NA	TRBV7-2	TRBJ1-6
CASSSQGDTQYF	TGTGCCAGCAGCTCCCAGGGAGATACGCAGTATTTT	once	NA	TRBV7-9	TRBJ2-3
CATSREALKDEQYF	TGTGCCACCAGCAGAGAGGCCTTGAAAGACGAGCAGTACTTC	NA	NA	TRBV15	TRBJ2-7
CASSLAGAYTEAFF	TGCGCCAGCAGCCTTGCAGGGGCCTACACTGAAGCTTTCTTT	NA	NA	TRBV4-3	TRBJ1-1
CASSWGLASDTQYF	TGTGCCAGCAGTTGGGGACTAGCCTCAGATACGCAGTATTTT	NA	TRBD2	TRBV6-5	TRBJ2-3
CASSLIVRGSTGELFF	TGTGCCAGCAGCTTAATTGTCAGGGGGAGCACCGGGGAGCTGTTTTTT	NA	TRBD1	TRBV13	TRBJ2-2
CASSLAGNNQPQHF	TGCGCCAGCAGCTTGGCCGGGAATAATCAGCCCCAGCATTTT	NA	NA	TRBV5-1	TRBJ1-5
CASSLRRVKNIQYF	TGTGCCAGCAGTTTACGCAGGGTCAAAAACATTCAGTACTTC	NA	NA	TRBV28	TRBJ2-4
CASSVVGGSGNTIYF	TGTGCCAGCAGCGTAGTTGGAGGGTCTGGAAACACCATATATTTT	NA	NA	TRBV9	TRBJ1-3
CATSGGLGTEAFF	TGTGCCACCAGTGGCGGGCTGGGCACTGAAGCTTTCTTT	NA	NA	TRBV24-1	TRBJ1-1
CATSEFEAIETQYF	TGTGCCACCAGTGAATTCGAGGCTATAGAGACCCAGTACTTC	NA	NA	TRBV24-1	TRBJ2-5
CASSQGQGRAFF	TGTGCCAGCAGCCAAGGACAGGGAAGAGCTTTCTTT	NA	TRBD1	TRBV28	TRBJ1-1
CASSLGGGLGSYGYTF	TGTGCCAGCAGCTTAGGCGGGGGGTTGGGTTCCTATGGCTACACCTTC	NA	NA	TRBV7-2	TRBJ1-2
CASSLVAPKNTEAFF	TGTGCCAGCAGCTTGGTTGCGCCGAAGAACACTGAAGCTTTCTTT	once	NA	TRBV5-5	TRBJ1-1
CASSRGGSGANVLTF	TGTGCCAGCAGCCGGGGGGGCTCTGGGGCCAACGTCCTGACTTTC	NA	TRBD2	TRBV7-2	TRBJ2-6
CASSGQGAHNEQFF	TGTGCCAGCAGCGGGCAGGGGGCCCACAATGAGCAGTTCTTC	NA	TRBD1	TRBV11-3	TRBJ2-1
CASSYSGQISVYEQYF	TGTGCCAGCAGTTACTCGGGACAGATTTCCGTCTACGAGCAGTACTTC	NA	TRBD1	TRBV6-5	TRBJ2-7
CASYSGSGNQPQHF	TGTGCCAGCTATTCAGGGTCGGGTAATCAGCCCCAGCATTTT	NA	NA	TRBV28	TRBJ1-5
CASSPMGGVAEQYF	TGTGCCAGCAGCCCGATGGGCGGGGTAGCCGAGCAGTACTTC	NA	NA	TRBV11-3	TRBJ2-7
CAWSSFRSYEQYF	TGTGCCTGGAGTTCGTTCAGGTCCTACGAGCAGTACTTC	NA	NA	TRBV30	TRBJ2-7
CASSLSGGPNTGELFF	TGTGCCAGCAGCCTTAGCGGGGGCCCAAACACCGGGGAGCTGTTTTTT	once	TRBD2	TRBV11-2	TRBJ2-2
CASSPNGGTLVGDTQYF	TGCGCCAGCAGCCCTAATGGCGGGACCCTAGTAGGAGATACGCAGTATTTT	once	NA	TRBV23-1	TRBJ2-3
CASSKGHSGNTIYF	TGTGCCAGTAGTAAGGGACACTCTGGAAACACCATATATTTT	NA	NA	TRBV19	TRBJ1-3
CASSQDYGGPNQPQHF	TGCGCCAGCAGCCAAGATTACGGCGGCCCCAATCAGCCCCAGCATTTT	NA	NA	TRBV4-3	TRBJ1-5
CASSVDRGENIQYF	TGTGCCAGCTCAGTAGACAGGGGAGAGAACATTCAGTACTTC	NA	TRBD1	TRBV18	TRBJ2-4
CSAQINNEQFF	TGCAGCGCACAAATAAACAATGAGCAGTTCTTC	NA	NA	TRBV20-1	TRBJ2-1
CASSLGASGRAYEQYF	TGTGCCAGCAGCTTAGGGGCTAGCGGGAGGGCCTACGAGCAGTACTTC	NA	TRBD2	TRBV7-9	TRBJ2-7
CAWRDRGRADTQYF	TGTGCCTGGAGGGACAGGGGACGGGCAGATACGCAGTATTTT	NA	TRBD1	TRBV30	TRBJ2-3
CASSPGGSGNEQFF	TGCGCCAGCAGCCCGGGGGGCTCGGGCAATGAGCAGTTCTTC	NA	NA	TRBV5-1	TRBJ2-1
CAWGRGRAEFGAQFF	TGTGCCTGGGGGCGAGGGAGGGCCGAATTTGGCGCGCAGTTCTTC	few	TRBD2	TRBV30	TRBJ2-1
CASSFGSSYNEQFF	TGTGCCAGCAGTTTTGGGAGCTCCTACAATGAGCAGTTCTTC	NA	NA	TRBV27	TRBJ2-1
CASSQTGANTEAFF	TGTGCCAGTTCGCAAACAGGGGCGAACACTGAAGCTTTCTTT	NA	TRBD1	TRBV6-6	TRBJ1-1
CASRTQGQGATEAFF	TGTGCCAGCAGGACCCAAGGACAGGGGGCCACTGAAGCTTTCTTT	NA	TRBD1	TRBV6-4	TRBJ1-1
CASSYRNQENYGYTF	TGTGCCAGCAGTTACCGAAATCAGGAAAACTATGGCTACACCTTC	once	NA	TRBV6-5	TRBJ1-2
CASGASGQGGWEQYF	TGTGCCAGCGGAGCGTCCGGCCAGGGAGGATGGGAGCAGTACTTC	few	NA	TRBV7-8	TRBJ2-7
CASSGQYEKLFF	TGTGCCAGCAGCGGACAGTATGAAAAACTGTTTTTT	few	NA	TRBV11-2	TRBJ1-4
CASSQVGRGGRETQYF	TGTGCCAGCAGCCAAGTAGGCCGGGGGGGCCGAGAGACCCAGTACTTC	NA	TRBD2	TRBV14	TRBJ2-5
CASSPEGRAPDEQFF	TGTGCCAGCAGCCCCGAGGGGAGGGCCCCGGATGAGCAGTTCTTC	NA	TRBD2	TRBV9	TRBJ2-1
CASSLGLAAGTGELFF	TGTGCCAGCAGCCTAGGACTAGCGGCGGGAACCGGGGAGCTGTTTTTT	NA	TRBD2	TRBV5-5	TRBJ2-2
CASSIGRGNQPQHF	TGTGCCAGTAGTATAGGTCGGGGCAATCAGCCCCAGCATTTT	NA	NA	TRBV19	TRBJ1-5
CASSQDGGVSNEQFF	TGTGCCAGCAGCCAAGACGGGGGAGTCAGCAATGAGCAGTTCTTC	NA	NA	TRBV4-2	TRBJ2-1
CASSLQRGKGYTF	TGTGCCAGCAGCTTACAGCGGGGAAAGGGCTACACCTTC	NA	NA	TRBV7-3	TRBJ1-2
CAWAWGVYNSPLHF	TGTGCCTGGGCTTGGGGAGTATATAATTCACCCCTCCACTTT	NA	NA	TRBV30	TRBJ1-6
CASSQEAGANNEQFF	TGTGCCAGCAGCCAAGAGGCAGGGGCCAACAATGAGCAGTTCTTC	NA	NA	TRBV4-2	TRBJ2-1
CSVVQSARGEQFF	TGCAGCGTTGTGCAGAGCGCACGGGGTGAGCAGTTCTTC	NA	NA	TRBV29-1	TRBJ2-1
CASRGTGVNEKLFF	TGCGCCAGCAGAGGTACAGGGGTTAATGAAAAACTGTTTTTT	NA	TRBD1	TRBV5-1	TRBJ1-4
CASSIDQGLQETQYF	TGTGCCAGTAGTATAGATCAGGGACTCCAAGAGACCCAGTACTTC	few	NA	TRBV19	TRBJ2-5
CASRADMNTEAFF	TGCGCCAGCAGAGCCGACATGAACACTGAAGCTTTCTTT	NA	NA	TRBV5-1	TRBJ1-1
CASSWRSTEDTEAFF	TGTGCCAGCAGCTGGAGATCGACGGAAGACACTGAAGCTTTCTTT	NA	NA	TRBV11-2	TRBJ1-1
CASSRSGLLEETQYF	TGTGCCAGCAGCCGTAGCGGACTACTAGAAGAGACCCAGTACTTC	NA	NA	TRBV11-3	TRBJ2-5
CASSGLASTDTQYF	TGTGCCAGCAGTGGACTAGCTAGCACAGATACGCAGTATTTT	few	TRBD2	TRBV7-9	TRBJ2-3